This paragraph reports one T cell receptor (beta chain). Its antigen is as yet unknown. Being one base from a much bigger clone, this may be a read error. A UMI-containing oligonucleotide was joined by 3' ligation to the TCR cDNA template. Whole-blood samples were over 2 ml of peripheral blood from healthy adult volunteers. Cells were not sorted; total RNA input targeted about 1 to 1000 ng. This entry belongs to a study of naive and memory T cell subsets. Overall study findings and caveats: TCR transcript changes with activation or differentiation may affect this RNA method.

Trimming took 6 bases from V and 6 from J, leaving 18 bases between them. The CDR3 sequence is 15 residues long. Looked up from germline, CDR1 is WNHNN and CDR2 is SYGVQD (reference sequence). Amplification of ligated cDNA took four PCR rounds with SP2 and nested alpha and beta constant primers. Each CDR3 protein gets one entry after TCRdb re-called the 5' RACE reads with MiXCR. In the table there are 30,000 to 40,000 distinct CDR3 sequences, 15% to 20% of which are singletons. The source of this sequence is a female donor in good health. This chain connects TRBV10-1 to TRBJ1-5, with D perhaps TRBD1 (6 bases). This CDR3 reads CASSEDRFCGQPQHF. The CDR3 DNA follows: TGCGCCAGCAGCGAAGACAGGTTCTGTGGTCAGCCCCAGCATTTT.